These T cell receptor beta chains were read from a single sample in a study of T cell responses to AZD1222 COVID-19 vaccine. The protocol was immunoSEQ multiplex PCR, while the TCRdb copy is restricted to in-frame clones and leaves out a portion. Among about 200,000 clones listed, 85% to 95% were seen once. Sequencing used peripheral blood, obtained 28 days after the second AZD1222 dose. These receptors were obtained from an adult who received the AZD1222 COVID-19 vaccine. The CDR3 runs from the conserved cysteine through the conserved F or W. The D gene is left open where the match is weak. Expanded clones get a size class; other rows say once, few or many, or leave the size out.

size,D,J,V,DNA,CDR3
.,.,TRBJ2-7,TRBV6-5,TGTGCCAGCAGGACCCGACAGGATCCAACCTACGAGCAGTACTTC,CASRTRQDPTYEQYF
.,.,TRBJ1-2,TRBV18,TGTGCCAGCTCACCACCTGGGGAGGCCCTTTCTGGCTACACCTTC,CASSPPGEALSGYTF
.,.,TRBJ2-7,TRBV10-3,TGTGCCATCAGTCCGGACGGGCTCTACGAGCAGTACTTC,CAISPDGLYEQYF
.,TRBD1,TRBJ1-6,TRBV18,TGTGCCAGCTCCCCGGGACAGGGATCCTATAATTCACCCCTCCACTTT,CASSPGQGSYNSPLHF
once,TRBD2,TRBJ2-1,TRBV7-2,TGTGCCAGCAGTTTGGGGACTAGCGGGGGGAATGAGCAGTTCTTC,CASSLGTSGGNEQFF
once,.,TRBJ2-7,TRBV6-2/TRBV6-3,TGTGCCAGCAGCCGTACGCTAGACGCAGGGTCCTACGAGCAGTACTTC,CASSRTLDAGSYEQYF
.,.,TRBJ2-2,TRBV3-1/TRBV3-2,TGTGCCAGCAGCCTGTTTTCCGGGGAGCTGTTTTTT,CASSLFSGELFF
.,TRBD1,TRBJ1-1,TRBV13,TGTGCCAGCAGCCAAATAACAGGGGGCGCAGAAGCTTTCTTT,CASSQITGGAEAFF
.,TRBD1,TRBJ1-2,TRBV13,TGTGCCAGCAGCCGGGACAGGCCGCACCATGGCTACACCTTC,CASSRDRPHHGYTF
.,.,TRBJ2-2,TRBV13,TGTGCCAGCAGCTCCAGTCCTGGAACCGGGGAGCTGTTTTTT,CASSSSPGTGELFF
.,.,TRBJ1-3,TRBV7-9,TGTGCCAGCAGCTTAGAGCGGGTAGGAAACACCATATATTTT,CASSLERVGNTIYF
.,.,TRBJ1-5,TRBV29-1,TGCAGCGTATCACAGAACAGCAATCAGCCCCAGCATTTT,CSVSQNSNQPQHF
.,.,TRBJ2-5,TRBV7-9,TGTGCCAGCAGCTTAGCGTACCGACAGACCCAGTACTTC,CASSLAYRQTQYF
.,.,TRBJ1-4,TRBV24-1,TGTGCCACCAGTGATAAGGGTAGTGAAAAACTGTTTTTT,CATSDKGSEKLFF
.,.,TRBJ1-5,TRBV12-3/TRBV12-4,TGTGCCAGCAGTTCAGGGCAGGGTCAGCCCCAGCATTTT,CASSSGQGQPQHF
.,TRBD2,TRBJ2-1,TRBV11-2,TGTGCCAGCAGCCCGGGGAGGGGAGGAGAGCAGTTCTTC,CASSPGRGGEQFF
once,.,TRBJ2-5,TRBV3-1/TRBV3-2,TGTGCCAGCAGCCAAGATTTGGGCGGTCTCGAGACCCAGTACTTC,CASSQDLGGLETQYF
.,.,TRBJ2-7,TRBV2,TGTGCCAGCAATCCTACAGGGTCTCCCTACGAGCAGTACTTC,CASNPTGSPYEQYF
.,.,TRBJ1-6,TRBV6-1,TGTGCCAGCAGTGAGAGGGAAATTTCACCCCTCCACTTT,CASSEREISPLHF
.,TRBD1,TRBJ1-4,TRBV4-1,TGCGCCAGCAGCCAATCGGACAGGGTGAATGAAAAACTGTTTTTT,CASSQSDRVNEKLFF
.,.,TRBJ1-5,TRBV28,TGTGCCAGCAGGGTGGTAAGCAATCAGCCCCAGCATTTT,CASRVVSNQPQHF
.,.,TRBJ2-5,TRBV5-1,TGCGCCAGCAGCTTGATGGCTGGGCAGGGGTTGACCCAGTACTTC,CASSLMAGQGLTQYF
.,TRBD1,TRBJ2-5,TRBV4-3,TGCGCCAGCAGCCAAGACTTACAGGGGGCCAAAGAGACCCAGTACTTC,CASSQDLQGAKETQYF
.,.,TRBJ2-1,TRBV28,TGTGCCAGCAGCACACCAAGGTTGGACCCCCCTCTCTACAATGAGCAGTTCTTC,CASSTPRLDPPLYNEQFF
.,.,TRBJ2-5,TRBV7-2,TGTGCCAGCAGCCCCACGGAGACCCAGTACTTC,CASSPTETQYF
.,.,TRBJ2-5,TRBV10-1,TGCGCCAGCAGTGAGTCGGCGGCGCAAGAGACCCAGTACTTC,CASSESAAQETQYF
.,TRBD1,TRBJ1-2,TRBV6-5,TGTGCCGTACGGGACAGCTATTATGGCTACACCTTC,CAVRDSYYGYTF
once,.,TRBJ1-1,TRBV19,TGTGCCAGTAACTTCAGAATGAACACTGAAGCTTTCTTT,CASNFRMNTEAFF
.,.,TRBJ1-1,TRBV6-5,TGTGCCAGCAGTTACTTCGATCGAGAGGAAGCTTTCTTT,CASSYFDREEAFF
.,TRBD1,TRBJ2-7,TRBV4-2,TGTGCCAGCAGCCAAGTCGCGGGACAGGGGGCCCACGAGCAGTACTTC,CASSQVAGQGAHEQYF
.,TRBD1,TRBJ1-1,TRBV12-5,TGTGCTAGTGGTTTGAGGGACAGTGTCTTCTCTGAAGCTTTCTTT,CASGLRDSVFSEAFF
.,.,TRBJ2-1,TRBV5-4,TGTGCCAGCAGCTTGCGGTACAATGAGCAGTTCTTC,CASSLRYNEQFF
.,TRBD1,TRBJ1-2,TRBV6-2/TRBV6-3,TGTGCCAGCAGTTACTCCGGACAGGGGGTAGGCGGCTACACCTTC,CASSYSGQGVGGYTF
.,TRBD1,TRBJ1-5,TRBV6-6,TGTGCCAGCAGCAGAACCGGGACAGACAATCAGCCCCAGCATTTT,CASSRTGTDNQPQHF
.,TRBD1,TRBJ1-5,TRBV5-5,TGTGCCAGCAGCCGGGACAGTAGCAATCAGCCCCAGCATTTT,CASSRDSSNQPQHF
.,.,TRBJ2-1,TRBV19,TGTGCCAGTAGTCCCCGCAGGGGAGAGCAGTTCTTC,CASSPRRGEQFF
.,.,TRBJ1-5,TRBV28,TGTGCCAGCAGTAATCAGCCCCAGCATTTT,CASSNQPQHF
.,.,TRBJ2-5,TRBV20-1,TGCAGTGCTAGTCGAGGGTCGGGAGAGACCCAGTACTTC,CSASRGSGETQYF
.,TRBD1,TRBJ1-6,TRBV5-4,TGTGCCAGCAGCCTACCGGGACAGGGGATTTCACCCCTCCACTTT,CASSLPGQGISPLHF
.,.,TRBJ2-5,TRBV29-1,TGCAGCGCCGGACCGGGGGAGACCCAGTACTTC,CSAGPGETQYF
.,.,TRBJ2-5,TRBV3-1/TRBV3-2,TGTGCCAGCAGACCCGGGACCGACCGAGGAGAGACCCAGTACTTC,CASRPGTDRGETQYF
.,.,TRBJ1-6,TRBV27,TGTGCCAGCAGTTCCCGATTTTCACCCCTCCACTTT,CASSSRFSPLHF
.,.,TRBJ2-7,TRBV11-2,TGTGCCAGCAGCTACACCCGGGACGGCTCCTACGAGCAGTACTTC,CASSYTRDGSYEQYF
.,.,TRBJ2-7,TRBV11-2,TGTGCCAGCAGCCTGGACAGATCCTACGAGCAGTACTTC,CASSLDRSYEQYF
.,TRBD1,TRBJ1-5,TRBV7-2,TGTGCCAGCAGCTCCGGACAGGGATATCAGCCCCAGCATTTT,CASSSGQGYQPQHF
.,.,TRBJ1-3,TRBV7-3,TGTGCCAGCAGTCCCTCTACTGGAAACACCATATATTTT,CASSPSTGNTIYF
.,.,TRBJ1-2,TRBV12-3/TRBV12-4,TGTGCCAGCAGTTTATGGTTGGGAGGCTACACCTTC,CASSLWLGGYTF